This T cell receptor beta chain was sequenced for a study of technical replicates of blood from several donors. The repertoire was sequenced with immunoSEQ multiplex PCR; TCRdb's copy has only in-frame clones and lacks some. The sample has about 89,000 clones; approximately 94% are singletons. The sample consisted of T cells isolated from PBMCs. This sequence originates from a human donor in good health.

CDR3 region: CASVGGGTYNEQFF. The CDR3 coding sequence is TGTGCCAGCGTAGGGGGGGGGACCTACAATGAGCAGTTCTTC. The V and J genes are TRBV11-2 and TRBJ2-1, with D possibly matching TRBD2 (7 bases). Germline values: CDR1 SGHAT, CDR2 FQNNGV. This CDR3 has 14 residues. Trimming shortened V by 8 bases and J by 2 bases, and 13 bases separated the two germline ends. The entire variable domain, with the rest obtained from reference TRBV11-2 and TRBJ2-1, is as follows: EAGVAQSPRYKIIEKRQSVAFWCNPISGHATLYWYQQILGQGPKLLIQFQNNGVVDDSQLPKDRFSAERLKGVDSTLKIQPAKLEDSAVYLCASVGGGTYNEQFFGPGTRLTVL.